The clone carrying this T cell receptor beta chain was seen a handful of times. Its specificity is unknown. Individual cDNA molecules received unique molecular identifiers in the library. TCRdb independently ran MiXCR on the RACE reads; one entry per CDR3 protein. The sample includes around 76,000 distinct CDR3 sequences, about an eighth seen only once; the top ten take approximately 3.7%. This entry comes from a study of human T cells and chemical hapten exposure. Germline V CDR1 and CDR2: SGHVS, FNYEAQ. There are 13 residues in the CDR3. Trimming took off 4 bases at V and 9 bases at J, with 14 bases between the two ends. The study's findings and limits: TCRs at a frequency above 1 in 1000 stayed unchanged with DPC sensitization.

The time point was: patch test 1, 2 weeks after DPC sensitization. Treatment here: therapeutic diphenylcyclopropenone sensitization with weekly scalp DPC. This sample comprised whole blood, obtained in connection with sensitization to the hapten diphenylcyclopropenone (DPC). The chain carries TRBV7-6 and TRBJ2-3, with D possibly TRBD2 on 7 matching bases. The clonotype originates from a woman aged 55-75 years with alopecia areata. Some clones in this sample may be carry-over from other donors' samples. The DNA for the CDR3 is TGTGCCAGCAGCTCCACGGGGGGACAAACGCAGTATTTT. It translates to CASSSTGGQTQYF.